This entry lists 10 T cell receptor beta chains sequenced from one sample in a study of cytomegalovirus exposure and HLA in healthy donors. The study ran its PCR with 60 Vbeta and 13 Jbeta primers. Using immunoSEQ multiplex PCR, the repertoire was profiled, and TCRdb retains in-frame clones only, with some absent. The sample yields under 200,000 clones, about 80% seen once. Material: PBMCs. These receptors were taken from a man aged 30-40 years in good health and CMV-seronegative.

The V and J genes are TRBV29-1 and TRBJ2-1, with TRBD2 matching 7 bases. With V trimmed by 1 base and J by 4 bases, 7 bases remained unmatched. Germline V CDR1 and CDR2: SQVTM, ANQGSEA. The CDR3 is made up of 15 amino acids. The CDR3 DNA follows: TGCAGCGTTGAAGGTACTAGCGAGAGGTACAATGAGCAGTTCTTC. Its translation: CSVEGTSERYNEQFF.

The chain carries TRBV11-1 and TRBJ2-1, with 10 nucleotides matching TRBD2. V lost 5 bases, J lost 0 bases, and 13 bases stayed unmatched. This CDR3 has 19 amino acids. Germline loops: CDR1 SGHAT, CDR2 FQDESV (reference sequence). The CDR3 region has the DNA TGTGCCAGCAGCGCCGCCGGGACTAGCGCTTTCTTCTCCTACAATGAGCAGTTCTTC. The encoded protein is CASSAAGTSAFFSYNEQFF.

The chain carries TRBV29-1 and TRBJ2-3, with a tentative D call TRBD2 (5 bases). This CDR3 has 11 amino acids. V was cut by 7 bases and J by 4 bases, with 9 bases left in between. The V gene's germline CDR1 is SQVTM and CDR2 ANQGSEA. The CDR3 region is CSGGVADTQYF. In nucleotides, the CDR3 is TGCAGCGGGGGAGTGGCAGATACGCAGTATTTT.

In DNA form, the CDR3 reads TGCGCCAGCAGCCAAGATCAGGACAGGGTTGATAATTCACCCCTCCACTTT. Its protein is CASSQDQDRVDNSPLHF. The V and J genes are TRBV4-1 and TRBJ1-6, with 8 bases identical to TRBD1. Looked up from germline, CDR1 is MGHRA and CDR2 is YSYEKL. V shed 0 bases and J 5 bases; nucleotides not matched to a gene: 6. This CDR3 comprises 17 residues.

The V call is TRBV5-1, the J call TRBJ2-7; 8 nucleotides agree with TRBD2. Trimming took 5 bases from V and 2 from J; bases not matched to a gene: 9. The CDR3 totals 15 residues. Per the germline V gene, CDR1 is SGHRS and CDR2 is YFSETQ. The CDR3 spells CASRLPGLDTYEQYF. The CDR3 nucleotides read TGCGCCAGCAGACTCCCGGGACTAGATACCTACGAGCAGTACTTC.

The rearrangement links TRBV5-1 to TRBJ2-7, with D tentatively TRBD2 (6 bases). V was shortened by 1 base and J by 0 bases, with 14 bases between the two germline ends. Germline V gene sequence: CDR1 SGHRS, CDR2 YFSETQ. The length of the CDR3 is 16 residues. DNA for the CDR3: TGCGCCAGCAGCTTGTTCACGGGAGAGTACTCCTACGAGCAGTACTTC. Translation: CASSLFTGEYSYEQYF.

Only a few counts were recorded for this clone. V is TRBV6-5 and J is TRBJ2-2, with TRBD1 matching over 9 bases. Germline loops: CDR1 MNHEY, CDR2 SVGAGI. This CDR3 contains 15 residues. The V gene end was trimmed by 2 bases and the J gene end by 4 bases; junction bases not matched to a gene: 2. The CDR3 here is CASSYPTGGTGELFF. The CDR3 DNA follows: TGTGCCAGCAGTTACCCGACAGGGGGCACCGGGGAGCTGTTTTTT.

The chain has TRBV5-4 and TRBJ2-7; 10 bases are shared with TRBD1. The CDR3 spans 16 residues. The trim removed 4 bases at V and 2 bases at J, leaving 9 bases unmatched. The germline gives CDR1 SGHNT, CDR2 YYREEE (reference sequence). The chain's CDR3 is CASSPMAGTGAYEQYF. CDR3 nucleotides: TGTGCCAGCAGCCCAATGGCGGGGACAGGGGCCTACGAGCAGTACTTC.

This clone showed up just once. The rearrangement links TRBV28 to TRBJ1-3, with TRBD1 matching 7 bases. The CDR3 is 16 amino acids. J gave up 0 bases and V 6 bases, and 8 bases lay outside the gene matches. The germline gives CDR1 MDHEN, CDR2 SYDVKM. In nucleotides, the CDR3 is TGTGCCAGCAGCCATGGACAGGCGAACTCTGGAAACACCATATATTTT. Residues: CASSHGQANSGNTIYF.

The genes are TRBV5-4 and TRBJ2-1, with D possibly matching TRBD1 (6 bases). CDR3 length: 15 amino acids. Trimming left V 1 base short and J 2 bases short, with 10 bases between. The germline V gene has CDR1 SGHNT and CDR2 YYREEE (reference sequence). The CDR3: CASSLPGQTYNEQFF. The DNA for the CDR3 is TGTGCCAGCAGCTTGCCGGGACAAACCTACAATGAGCAGTTCTTC.